Listed below are T cell receptor beta chains from one sample, sequenced in a study of beta chain features in type 1 diabetes. Profiling relied on immunoSEQ multiplex PCR, and the TCRdb table lists in-frame clones only, not all of them. The table shows around 400,000 clones, with roughly 16% occurring only once. Source material: naive CD4+ T cells from blood. These TCRs come from a woman aged 18 to 35 in good health. Each CDR3 is given with its conserved first and last residue. The D gene is left open where the match is weak. Clone size is not always given. Where it is, it says once, few, many or a class for expanded clones.

v_gene	abundance	d_gene	len	j_gene	CDR3nt	CDR3aa
TRBV29-1	few	TRBD2	11	TRBJ2-4	TGCAGCGCCCCTGGGGGGGACATTCAGTACTTC	CSAPGGDIQYF
TRBV29-1	few	-	12	TRBJ2-7	TGCAGCGTGGGACATACGATCTACGAGCAGTACTTC	CSVGHTIYEQYF
TRBV6-4	few	TRBD1	16	TRBJ2-2	TGTGCCAGCAGGGGTACAGGGGGCAGGACAACCGGGGAGCTGTTTTTT	CASRGTGGRTTGELFF
TRBV5-1	few	-	15	TRBJ2-7	TGCGCCAGCAGCTTGGCCGGGACACCTATCTACGAGCAGTACTTC	CASSLAGTPIYEQYF
TRBV7-9	-	-	15	TRBJ2-1	TGTGCCAGCAGCCCGCTTGCGGGCTCCTACAATGAGCAGTTCTTC	CASSPLAGSYNEQFF
TRBV11-2	-	-	16	TRBJ1-4	TGTGCCAGCAGCTTAGGCCTACAGATTCCTAATGAAAAACTGTTTTTT	CASSLGLQIPNEKLFF
TRBV5-1	-	TRBD2	16	TRBJ2-7	TGCGCCAGCAGCTTGGCGGTAGCGGGGCCCCCCTACGAGCAGTACTTC	CASSLAVAGPPYEQYF
TRBV6-5	few	TRBD1	14	TRBJ1-5	TGTGCCAGCAGTTACGCAGGGGGAAGGCAGCCCCAGCATTTT	CASSYAGGRQPQHF
TRBV30	-	TRBD1	14	TRBJ1-3	TGTGCCTGGAACAGGGGAACAGGAGGAAACACCATATATTTT	CAWNRGTGGNTIYF
TRBV9	-	TRBD1	15	TRBJ2-1	TGTGCCAGCAGCGTAGCTAAAACAGGGGTGGGCGAGCAGTTCTTC	CASSVAKTGVGEQFF
TRBV5-6	few	-	15	TRBJ1-1	TGTGCCAGCAGCTTGGGGATAGGGGCGGGGACTGAAGCTTTCTTT	CASSLGIGAGTEAFF
TRBV15	few	TRBD1	15	TRBJ1-5	TGTGCCACCAGCAGAGCAATGTTAGGGACAGCCATACAGCATTTT	CATSRAMLGTAIQHF
TRBV6-5	few	-	13	TRBJ2-3	TGTGCCAGCAGAAAGGACTACACAGATACGCAGTATTTT	CASRKDYTDTQYF
TRBV5-1	-	TRBD1	14	TRBJ2-7	TGCGCCAGCAGCCTCGGACAGGAAGGGATCGAGCAGTACTTC	CASSLGQEGIEQYF
TRBV7-2	few	-	15	TRBJ2-5	TGTGCCAGCAGCTTAGCGCAGGCAGGGCTGGAGACCCAGTACTTC	CASSLAQAGLETQYF
TRBV6-1	few	-	14	TRBJ2-7	TGTGCCAGCAGTGGGCGACGGGAACCCTACGAGCAGTACTTC	CASSGRREPYEQYF
TRBV10-3	-	TRBD1	17	TRBJ1-2	TGTGCCATCAGTGAAGGGCCGTGGGACAGGGGGGCATATGGCTACACCTTC	CAISEGPWDRGAYGYTF
TRBV19	few	-	13	TRBJ2-1	TGTGCCAGTAGTGGCCGCTCCTACAATGAGCAGTTCTTC	CASSGRSYNEQFF
TRBV19	-	-	13	TRBJ1-2	TGTGCCAGTAGTATTCGGCAGGCCCAAGGCTACACCTTC	CASSIRQAQGYTF
TRBV29-1	few	-	13	TRBJ1-1	TGCAGCGTGGGACTCCAACCGAACACTGAAGCTTTCTTT	CSVGLQPNTEAFF
TRBV11-2	-	-	14	TRBJ2-7	TGTGCCAGCAGCCCCCGACTAGTGTCATACGAGCAGTACTTC	CASSPRLVSYEQYF
TRBV6-5	-	-	13	TRBJ1-2	TGTGCCAGCAGTTCACAGGTTAACTATGGCTACACCTTC	CASSSQVNYGYTF
TRBV27	few	-	13	TRBJ1-5	TGTGCCACCGCGAAACAGGAATCTCAGCCCCAGCATTTT	CATAKQESQPQHF
TRBV28	few	TRBD1	14	TRBJ2-1	TGTGCCAGCAGACTCCGGGACAGGGGACTTGAGCAGTTCTTC	CASRLRDRGLEQFF
TRBV18	few	TRBD1	15	TRBJ2-6	TGTGCCAGCTCACAGACAGGGAGAGGGGCCAACGTCCTGACTTTC	CASSQTGRGANVLTF
TRBV7-2	few	TRBD1	17	TRBJ2-2	TGTGCCAGCAGCTTAGACGGCAGGGGGCTGGACACCGGGGAGCTGTTTTTT	CASSLDGRGLDTGELFF
TRBV7-6	few	-	16	TRBJ2-6	TGTGCCAGCAGCCCAAACCGGAGAACTGGGGCCAACGTCCTGACTTTC	CASSPNRRTGANVLTF
TRBV2	-	-	11	TRBJ1-5	TGTGCCAGCAGTTCTCCGGGGCCCCAGCATTTT	CASSSPGPQHF
TRBV4-1	few	TRBD1	17	TRBJ1-5	TGCGCCAGCAGCCAGGGCCCACAGGGGGCGAGGAATCAGCCCCAGCATTTT	CASSQGPQGARNQPQHF
TRBV18	-	TRBD1	14	TRBJ1-2	TGTGCCAGCTCACCGACAGGGGGCATGGATGGCTACACCTTC	CASSPTGGMDGYTF
TRBV7-9	few	TRBD1	14	TRBJ2-1	TGTGCCAGCAGCCTCGGGACAGGTGGCGATGAGCAGTTCTTC	CASSLGTGGDEQFF
TRBV4-1	-	-	15	TRBJ2-3	TGCGCCAGCAGCCCTACGATGGCTAGCCAGGATACGCAGTATTTT	CASSPTMASQDTQYF
TRBV28	few	TRBD1	15	TRBJ1-1	TGTGCCAGCAGTTCTCTGGGACAGGGGAACACTGAAGCTTTCTTT	CASSSLGQGNTEAFF
TRBV18	few	-	12	TRBJ1-2	TGTGCCAGCTCACGGCAGGCCGAAGGCTACACCTTC	CASSRQAEGYTF
TRBV18	-	TRBD1	12	TRBJ2-3	TGTGCCAGCTCACCTGGGACAGGGGACTACCATTTT	CASSPGTGDYHF
TRBV4-2	few	TRBD2	16	TRBJ2-2	TGTGCCAGCAGCCAAGTAGAGCGGGGGAACACCGGGGAGCTGTTTTTT	CASSQVERGNTGELFF
TRBV5-6	-	TRBD2	15	TRBJ2-5	TGTGCCAGCAGCTTGCTGGCGGGAGGTCAAGAGACCCAGTACTTC	CASSLLAGGQETQYF
TRBV10-3	few	TRBD1	13	TRBJ1-5	TGTGCCATCAGTGGAGGACAGGATCAGCCCCAGCATTTT	CAISGGQDQPQHF
TRBV30	few	-	13	TRBJ2-5	TGTGCCTGGAGTCCCGACAGCCAAGAGACCCAGTACTTC	CAWSPDSQETQYF
TRBV28	-	TRBD1	13	TRBJ1-2	TGTGCCACCGGGACAGGGGGAGGCTATGGCTACACCTTC	CATGTGGGYGYTF
TRBV4-2	-	-	17	TRBJ2-3	TGTGCCAGCAGCCAAGATTTTAGCCGACTAGGGCAAGATACGCAGTATTTT	CASSQDFSRLGQDTQYF